Listed below are T cell receptor beta chains from one sample, sequenced in a study of technical replicates of blood from a few donors. Assay: immunoSEQ multiplex PCR; the TCRdb copy retains only in-frame clones and omits some. In the table there are around 16,000 clones, around nine tenths of which are singletons. Sequencing input: PBMCs. These receptors originate from a human donor in good health. Each CDR3 is given with its conserved first and last residue. The D gene is left open where the match is weak. Clone size is stated in some rows and not others, as once, few, many or a class when expanded.

CDR3nt: TGTGCCAGCAGTGACGTCGGTCTGACCGGGGAGCTGTTTTTT; CDR3aa: CASSDVGLTGELFF; j_gene: TRBJ2-2; v_gene: TRBV6-4; d_gene: -; abundance: -
CDR3nt: TGCGCCAGCAGTGAGTTAGCCCCGGGACTAGCGGTCTCCGGGGAGCAGTTCTTC; CDR3aa: CASSELAPGLAVSGEQFF; j_gene: TRBJ2-1; v_gene: TRBV10-1; d_gene: TRBD2; abundance: -
CDR3nt: TGTGCCAGCAGCTTAGGCTGGGACAGGGGAGGGATGGGGACTGAAGCTTTCTTT; CDR3aa: CASSLGWDRGGMGTEAFF; j_gene: TRBJ1-1; v_gene: TRBV7-9; d_gene: TRBD1; abundance: -
CDR3nt: TGCGCCAGCAGTGAATCCCCCTATGAAGCTTTCTTT; CDR3aa: CASSESPYEAFF; j_gene: TRBJ1-1; v_gene: TRBV10-1; d_gene: -; abundance: few
CDR3nt: TGTGCCAGCAGTTCCCTCAGGAGGGGAGATGGCTACACCTTC; CDR3aa: CASSSLRRGDGYTF; j_gene: TRBJ1-2; v_gene: TRBV27; d_gene: -; abundance: -
CDR3nt: TGTGCCAGCAGCTTTAGCCTAGCGGGAGGAGATACGCAGTATTTT; CDR3aa: CASSFSLAGGDTQYF; j_gene: TRBJ2-3; v_gene: TRBV7-8; d_gene: TRBD2; abundance: -
CDR3nt: TGTGCCAGCAGTAGGTGGGAGTTCACACAAGAGACCCAGTACTTC; CDR3aa: CASSRWEFTQETQYF; j_gene: TRBJ2-5; v_gene: TRBV25-1; d_gene: -; abundance: -
CDR3nt: TGCGCCAGCAGCTTTCCGGGAGAGGATACGCAGTATTTT; CDR3aa: CASSFPGEDTQYF; j_gene: TRBJ2-3; v_gene: TRBV5-1; d_gene: -; abundance: -
CDR3nt: TGTGCCAGCAGTTTATACGGGGTTGGCTACACCTTC; CDR3aa: CASSLYGVGYTF; j_gene: TRBJ1-2; v_gene: TRBV28; d_gene: -; abundance: -
CDR3nt: TGTGCCAGCACCCAGGGTTTCAATCAGCCCCAGCATTTT; CDR3aa: CASTQGFNQPQHF; j_gene: TRBJ1-5; v_gene: TRBV19; d_gene: -; abundance: -
CDR3nt: TGTGCCACCTCCATGTTGGGCGCAACTAATGAAAAACTGTTTTTT; CDR3aa: CATSMLGATNEKLFF; j_gene: TRBJ1-4; v_gene: TRBV4-2; d_gene: -; abundance: -
CDR3nt: TGTGCCACCAGCAGCCCCGGGACAGGGGAGTACGAGCAGTACTTC; CDR3aa: CATSSPGTGEYEQYF; j_gene: TRBJ2-7; v_gene: TRBV15; d_gene: TRBD1; abundance: -
CDR3nt: TGTGCCAGCCTAAGAGGGGGCGCGGGCACCGGGGAGCTGTTTTTT; CDR3aa: CASLRGGAGTGELFF; j_gene: TRBJ2-2; v_gene: TRBV7-2; d_gene: TRBD1; abundance: -
CDR3nt: TGTGCTAGTGGTTTGGCGACCACAGTTCCGAATGAGCAGTTCTTC; CDR3aa: CASGLATTVPNEQFF; j_gene: TRBJ2-1; v_gene: TRBV12-5; d_gene: -; abundance: -
CDR3nt: TGTGCCAGCTCACTCGGACAGGGAAGGCTCTACACCATATATTTT; CDR3aa: CASSLGQGRLYTIYF; j_gene: TRBJ1-3; v_gene: TRBV18; d_gene: TRBD1; abundance: few
CDR3nt: TGTGCCAGCAGCCCTAAGCTAGCGGGACAAGAGACCCAGTACTTC; CDR3aa: CASSPKLAGQETQYF; j_gene: TRBJ2-5; v_gene: TRBV5-4; d_gene: TRBD2; abundance: -
CDR3nt: TGTGCCAGCTCACCACAGGCCCCCCGGGGGGGAGAGACCCAGTACTTC; CDR3aa: CASSPQAPRGGETQYF; j_gene: TRBJ2-5; v_gene: TRBV18; d_gene: TRBD2; abundance: -
CDR3nt: TGCAGCGTTGTACAAGAGACCCAGTACTTC; CDR3aa: CSVVQETQYF; j_gene: TRBJ2-5; v_gene: TRBV29-1; d_gene: -; abundance: -
CDR3nt: TGTGCCAGCTCACTCGGACTAGCGGGAGACGATGAGCAGTTCTTC; CDR3aa: CASSLGLAGDDEQFF; j_gene: TRBJ2-1; v_gene: TRBV18; d_gene: TRBD2; abundance: -
CDR3nt: TGCAGCGTTGAAGTGTGGGACAGGGGGGAGACCCAGTACTTC; CDR3aa: CSVEVWDRGETQYF; j_gene: TRBJ2-5; v_gene: TRBV29-1; d_gene: TRBD1; abundance: -
CDR3nt: TGTGCCAGCAGTTTAGTGGGGAGCTCTGGGGCCAACGTCCTGACTTTC; CDR3aa: CASSLVGSSGANVLTF; j_gene: TRBJ2-6; v_gene: TRBV28; d_gene: -; abundance: -
CDR3nt: TGTGCCAGCAGTTTAACCGGGACAGGGGGATACGAGCAGTACTTC; CDR3aa: CASSLTGTGGYEQYF; j_gene: TRBJ2-7; v_gene: TRBV27; d_gene: TRBD1; abundance: -
CDR3nt: TGTGCCAGCAGCCGATCCAGGACAGGGGTCTCCACAGATACGCAGTATTTT; CDR3aa: CASSRSRTGVSTDTQYF; j_gene: TRBJ2-3; v_gene: TRBV7-2; d_gene: TRBD1; abundance: -
CDR3nt: TGTGCCAGCAAGACTAGCGGGATTAATGAGCAGTTCTTC; CDR3aa: CASKTSGINEQFF; j_gene: TRBJ2-1; v_gene: TRBV11-2; d_gene: TRBD2; abundance: -
CDR3nt: TGTGCCAGCAGCTACGGACAGGTTAGCACAGATACGCAGTATTTT; CDR3aa: CASSYGQVSTDTQYF; j_gene: TRBJ2-3; v_gene: TRBV7-9; d_gene: TRBD1; abundance: -
CDR3nt: TGTGCCAGCAGTGAACTACGGAGGAACACTGAAGCTTTCTTT; CDR3aa: CASSELRRNTEAFF; j_gene: TRBJ1-1; v_gene: TRBV6-1; d_gene: -; abundance: -
CDR3nt: TGTGCCAGCAGCGTCCGGGGGGGACTAGCGTACAATGAGCAGTTCTTC; CDR3aa: CASSVRGGLAYNEQFF; j_gene: TRBJ2-1; v_gene: TRBV7-3; d_gene: TRBD2; abundance: -
CDR3nt: TGTGCCAGTAGTCGCGCTAGCGGGGGGACGGGGGAGCAGTTCTTC; CDR3aa: CASSRASGGTGEQFF; j_gene: TRBJ2-1; v_gene: TRBV19; d_gene: TRBD2; abundance: -
CDR3nt: TGTGCCAGCTCACCAAGTGGGACTAGCAGGAATGAGCAGTTCTTC; CDR3aa: CASSPSGTSRNEQFF; j_gene: TRBJ2-1; v_gene: TRBV18; d_gene: TRBD2; abundance: -
CDR3nt: TGTGCCACGGGAGAGTTGCGGGGCCAAGAGACCCAGTACTTC; CDR3aa: CATGELRGQETQYF; j_gene: TRBJ2-5; v_gene: TRBV28; d_gene: -; abundance: -
CDR3nt: TGTGCCAGCAGTTCGCAGGGGGCAAAGAAAGGGGAGCTGTTTTTT; CDR3aa: CASSSQGAKKGELFF; j_gene: TRBJ2-2; v_gene: TRBV6-6; d_gene: TRBD1; abundance: few
CDR3nt: TGTGCCAGCTCACCTAAGGGGCCCTACGAGCAGTACTTC; CDR3aa: CASSPKGPYEQYF; j_gene: TRBJ2-7; v_gene: TRBV18; d_gene: -; abundance: -
CDR3nt: TGTGCCAGCAGCGCTACAGGGGGTGGCCCCACGGATTACAGTGAGCAGTACTTC; CDR3aa: CASSATGGGPTDYSEQYF; j_gene: TRBJ2-7; v_gene: TRBV5-5; d_gene: TRBD1; abundance: -
CDR3nt: TGTGCCAGCAGGGGGCAACCTAATGAAAAACTGTTTTTT; CDR3aa: CASRGQPNEKLFF; j_gene: TRBJ1-4; v_gene: TRBV2; d_gene: -; abundance: once
CDR3nt: TGCGCCAGCAGCCTCACCAAGGGGGAAAAACTGTTTTTT; CDR3aa: CASSLTKGEKLFF; j_gene: TRBJ1-4; v_gene: TRBV4-1; d_gene: -; abundance: -
CDR3nt: TGTGCCAGCAGCAAAGCATGCCGGGCCCAGGGCACTGAAGCTTTCTTT; CDR3aa: CASSKACRAQGTEAFF; j_gene: TRBJ1-1; v_gene: TRBV21-1; d_gene: -; abundance: -
CDR3nt: TGTGCCAGCAGCTTAGGACGGACAGGGAGCACTGAAGCTTTCTTT; CDR3aa: CASSLGRTGSTEAFF; j_gene: TRBJ1-1; v_gene: TRBV7-9; d_gene: TRBD1; abundance: few
CDR3nt: TGTGCCAGCAGCTTAGTGGGGGGGAGCACAGATACGCAGTATTTT; CDR3aa: CASSLVGGSTDTQYF; j_gene: TRBJ2-3; v_gene: TRBV7-3; d_gene: TRBD2; abundance: -
CDR3nt: TGTGCCAGCAGCTTAGAAGAGGGACTAGGAGTAGCGACCCAGTACTTC; CDR3aa: CASSLEEGLGVATQYF; j_gene: TRBJ2-5; v_gene: TRBV11-2; d_gene: TRBD2; abundance: few
CDR3nt: TGTGCCAGCAGCCAAGACCCCCCGGGAGTTAGCTCCTACGAGCAGTACTTC; CDR3aa: CASSQDPPGVSSYEQYF; j_gene: TRBJ2-7; v_gene: TRBV14; d_gene: -; abundance: -
CDR3nt: TGTGCCAGCAGCGCAGAATCCTACAATGAGCAGTTCTTC; CDR3aa: CASSAESYNEQFF; j_gene: TRBJ2-1; v_gene: TRBV9; d_gene: -; abundance: -
CDR3nt: TGTGCCTGGAGCACAGGGCAAGTGAACACTGAAGCTTTCTTT; CDR3aa: CAWSTGQVNTEAFF; j_gene: TRBJ1-1; v_gene: TRBV30; d_gene: -; abundance: few
CDR3nt: TGTGCCAGCAGCTTAGCGCTGGGGGCGTCGATCTACGAGCAGTACTTC; CDR3aa: CASSLALGASIYEQYF; j_gene: TRBJ2-7; v_gene: TRBV7-6; d_gene: -; abundance: -
CDR3nt: TGTGCCTGCGGGAGGCAGTACTTC; CDR3aa: CACGRQYF; j_gene: TRBJ2-7; v_gene: TRBV30; d_gene: -; abundance: once
CDR3nt: TGTGCCAGCTCACCGACGACGGGAAACACTGAAGCTTTCTTT; CDR3aa: CASSPTTGNTEAFF; j_gene: TRBJ1-1; v_gene: TRBV18; d_gene: -; abundance: -
CDR3nt: TGTGCCAGCAGTGAACCCAGGGTTCACTATGGCTACACCTTC; CDR3aa: CASSEPRVHYGYTF; j_gene: TRBJ1-2; v_gene: TRBV6-1; d_gene: -; abundance: -
CDR3nt: TGTGCCAGCAGCCAAGCCGGACAAACAGATACGCAGTATTTT; CDR3aa: CASSQAGQTDTQYF; j_gene: TRBJ2-3; v_gene: TRBV14; d_gene: -; abundance: -